This record covers a single T cell receptor beta chain. Its target is unknown. Clones were sequenced by immunoSEQ multiplex PCR, and TCRdb holds only the in-frame ones, with some missing. The table lists approximately 30,000 clones, roughly 77% of them singletons. The data are from a study of radiotherapy plus CTLA-4 blockade in lung cancer. Study-wide context: Objective responses were seen in 18% of patients, disease control in 31%.

V dropped 0 bases and J dropped 4 bases, with 11 bases sitting between them. The CDR3 runs to 15 residues. CDR1 SGDLS and CDR2 YYNGEE come from the germline V gene. Broader study findings: Dynamics of early blood T cell clones, together with interferon-beta, were reportedly the best predictors of response. Once radiotherapy plus ipilimumab had been given, TCR clones derived from tumor expanded in blood.

The sequence came from a human donor with non-small cell lung cancer that progressed on radiotherapy plus ipilimumab. The sequencing used peripheral blood, collected from a patient treated with radiotherapy plus ipilimumab. The chain carries TRBV9 and TRBJ2-1, with D possibly being TRBD2 (6 bases). As DNA, the CDR3 is TGTGCCAGCAGCGTAGGTGCTAGCGCGTACAATGAGCAGTTCTTC. Its protein product is CASSVGASAYNEQFF.